Each of the 7 T cell receptor beta chains below was sequenced from the same sample in a study of sequential checkpoint blockade in melanoma (dated by TCRdb to about 2019). The library was made by the immunoSEQ multiplex PCR assay. TCRdb retrieved this table from immuneACCESS and kept in-frame rearrangements only. Not all clones are present; in checked studies, unresolved V genes account for under half, and no reason is known for the remainder. In this sample the table shows 4,500 to 6,000 clones, around a quarter of which occur a single time. The ten largest account for over 20% of the sample. Read against the paper, the sample's treatment or condition label means: randomized to nivolumab then ipilimumab (arm A) or the reverse (arm B). The sequenced sample was tumor tissue (inferred from file names), obtained from a patient given nivolumab and ipilimumab in sequence. All receptors derive from a human donor with melanoma.

This clone turned up a few times. This sequence joins TRBV23-1 and TRBJ2-3; perhaps TRBD2 as D (7 bases). TRBV23-1 is filed as an ORF, its function uncertain. Trimming took off 6 bases at V and 2 bases at J, with 18 bases between the two ends. The CDR3 is 16 amino acids. The CDR3 sequence: CASSQDTGGHTDTQYF. CDR3 DNA sequence: TGCGCCAGCAGCCAAGATACCGGGGGGCACACAGATACGCAGTATTTT.

This clone was picked up a small number of times. The chain combines TRBV18 with TRBJ2-3, with unresolved D. This CDR3 contains 13 residues. Per the germline V gene, CDR1 is KGHSH and CDR2 is LQKENI. Trimming took 3 bases from V and 0 from J, leaving 4 bases between them. The DNA of the CDR3 is TGTGCCAGCTCACCGGACAGCACAGATACGCAGTATTTT. This translates into CASSPDSTDTQYF.

This chain links TRBV12-5 with TRBJ2-3; perhaps TRBD2 as D (6 bases). Trimming stripped 7 bases from V and 4 bases from J, with 27 bases between. This CDR3 comprises 18 residues. Per the germline V gene, CDR1 is LGHNT and CDR2 is FRNRAP. The CDR3 is CASARGRGSLSSPDTQYF. For the CDR3, the DNA is TGTGCTAGTGCCCGAGGACGGGGGAGCCTTTCTTCCCCAGATACGCAGTATTTT.

Ten or more counts support this clone. This chain uses TRBV11-3 with TRBJ1-2, with D possibly matching TRBD1 (6 bases). V lost 5 bases and J lost 7, with 20 bases in between. CDR3 length equals 15 residues. The germline V gene encodes CDR1 SGHNT and CDR2 YENEEA. The CDR3 region is CASSPRTAELSGYTF. The DNA of the CDR3 is TGTGCCAGCAGCCCAAGGACAGCTGAACTATCTGGCTACACCTTC.

This clone is medium-sized within its sample. This specimen includes other DNA sequences encoding the same CDR3. This chain links TRBV28 with TRBJ2-2; 7 nucleotides line up with TRBD1. This CDR3 has 15 residues. The junction had 5 bases not matched to a gene; V was cut back by 2 bases and J by 5 bases. Germline V gene lookup returns CDR1 MDHEN and CDR2 SYDVKM. The CDR3 sequence: CASSLGTVDTGELFF. The CDR3 DNA follows: TGTGCCAGCAGTTTAGGGACAGTTGATACCGGGGAGCTGTTTTTT.

This clone was detected ten times or more. Compared with germline, one end of the junction differs, possibly owing to a read error. The chain is built from TRBV11-3 and TRBJ2-5; possibly TRBD2 for D (5 bases). This CDR3 spans 14 amino acids. The germline CDR1 and CDR2 sequences are SGHNT and YENEEA. CDR3 sequence (DNA): TGTGCTAGCAGCCCCCAGGCGGGTTTCGAGACCCAGTACTTC. Amino acid sequence: CASSPQAGFETQYF.

The CDR3 DNA reads as TGTGCCAGCAAGTGGGGGGGCAGGTCGGACGAGCAGTACTTC. Translation gives CASKWGGRSDEQYF. The chain couples TRBV12-5 to TRBJ2-7; maybe TRBD2 (7 bases). Germline V CDR1 and CDR2: LGHNT, FRNRAP. The CDR3 is 14 amino acids.